Listed below are T cell receptor beta chains from one sample, sequenced in a study of cytomegalovirus exposure and HLA in healthy donors. Sequencing was performed with immunoSEQ multiplex PCR; in TCRdb, only in-frame clones are kept and a portion is missing. The sample holds around 150,000 clones, approximately 68% seen once. The sequenced sample consisted of PBMCs. The receptors come from a man aged 55 to 70 in good health and CMV-seronegative. Each CDR3 is given with its conserved first and last residue. D genes are given only for firm matches. Rows give clone size only sometimes, using once, few, many, or a class for an expanded clone.

len	v_gene	d_gene	abundance	j_gene	CDR3nt	CDR3aa
17	TRBV7-9	TRBD1	-	TRBJ1-4	TGTGCCAGCAGCCCCCCGACAGGGGGCGCGACTAATGAAAAACTGTTTTTT	CASSPPTGGATNEKLFF
15	TRBV5-1	TRBD1	-	TRBJ1-2	TGCGCCAGCAGCCCGACCGGGACAGGGGCAGGTGGCTACACCTTC	CASSPTGTGAGGYTF
13	TRBV5-1	-	-	TRBJ2-6	TGCGCCAGCAGCTTGTCCGGGACCAACGTCCTGACTTTC	CASSLSGTNVLTF
16	TRBV6-6	-	few	TRBJ2-1	TGTGCCAGCAGTTACGGGAGGGGGGTCGTTGGGGATGAGCAGTTCTTC	CASSYGRGVVGDEQFF
13	TRBV28	TRBD2	-	TRBJ2-5	TGTGCCAGCAGATCGAGCGGGAGAGAGACCCAGTACTTC	CASRSSGRETQYF
18	TRBV25-1	TRBD2	-	TRBJ2-5	TGTGCCAGCAGTTCCCTAGGGGGAGGCACTAGCGGGGGGGGGACCCAGTACTTC	CASSSLGGGTSGGGTQYF
19	TRBV27	TRBD2	few	TRBJ2-1	TGTGCCAGCAGTTTATCTGCGAGCGGGAGGGCGGGGCCCTACAATGAGCAGTTCTTC	CASSLSASGRAGPYNEQFF
18	TRBV19	TRBD1	few	TRBJ2-6	TGTGCCAGTAGTACCGACAGGGGGCTCAGCTCTGGGGCCAACGTCCTGACTTTC	CASSTDRGLSSGANVLTF
18	TRBV5-1	-	-	TRBJ2-7	TGCGCCAGCAGCTTGGGTAGCGGTCCCGCCCTGGACCCCTACGAGCAGTACTTC	CASSLGSGPALDPYEQYF
13	TRBV6-5	-	-	TRBJ2-7	TGTGCCAGCAGGGAAGGGGTCTCCTACGAGCAGTACTTC	CASREGVSYEQYF
15	TRBV7-2	-	-	TRBJ2-7	TGTGCCAGCAGCCAGGGAGGACGCGGCTCCTACGAGCAGTACTTC	CASSQGGRGSYEQYF
14	TRBV5-1	TRBD1	-	TRBJ2-2	TGCGCCAGCACGGAACAGGGGGTCACCGGGGAGCTGTTTTTT	CASTEQGVTGELFF
13	TRBV6-4	-	-	TRBJ1-1	TGTGCCAGCAGTGCTCAGTCGAACACTGAAGCTTTCTTT	CASSAQSNTEAFF
16	TRBV30	TRBD2	-	TRBJ2-5	TGTGCCTGGAGTGGGACTAGCGGGAGCTTAGGAGAGACCCAGTACTTC	CAWSGTSGSLGETQYF
18	TRBV18	-	-	TRBJ2-7	TGTGCCAGCTCGCCGTTACCTCAAGGGGTCGTCAGCTCCTACGAGCAGTACTTC	CASSPLPQGVVSSYEQYF
20	TRBV28	TRBD2	-	TRBJ2-7	TGTGCCAGCAGGACTGAAACCAAGATTAGCGGGAGGGCCGTTAACTACGAGCAGTACTTC	CASRTETKISGRAVNYEQYF
15	TRBV18	-	-	TRBJ1-4	TGTGCCAGCTCACCACGGGCAGAAGTTAATGAAAAACTGTTTTTT	CASSPRAEVNEKLFF
19	TRBV7-9	-	-	TRBJ1-2	TGTGCCAGCAGCTTAAGAAAGCGGATAAACCCGTCTGATAACTATGGCTACACCTTC	CASSLRKRINPSDNYGYTF
15	TRBV9	TRBD2	-	TRBJ2-7	TGTGCCAGCAGCTATGAGGCGGGAGGGGGCTACGAGCAGTACTTC	CASSYEAGGGYEQYF
13	TRBV9	-	-	TRBJ2-3	TGTGCCAGCCATCCGTCACACACAGATACGCAGTATTTT	CASHPSHTDTQYF
16	TRBV5-4	TRBD1	-	TRBJ2-2	TGTGCCAGCAGCTTGCCGGGACAGGGGGACACCGGGGAGCTGTTTTTT	CASSLPGQGDTGELFF
12	TRBV15	-	few	TRBJ1-5	TGTGCCACCAGCATTTCTTTCCAGCCCCAGCATTTT	CATSISFQPQHF
15	TRBV7-9	-	-	TRBJ2-7	TGTGCCAGCAGCTTGGGACAAGGAGAATACTACGAGCAGTACTTC	CASSLGQGEYYEQYF
16	TRBV13	-	-	TRBJ2-6	TGTGCCAGCAGCTTTGACGCGGGGTCTGGGGCCAACGTCCTGACTTTC	CASSFDAGSGANVLTF
16	TRBV27	TRBD2	few	TRBJ2-7	TGTGCCAGCAGTCTACGGGGATTAGCGGGAGGTCACGAGCAGTACTTC	CASSLRGLAGGHEQYF
13	TRBV27	TRBD2	few	TRBJ2-1	TGTGCCAGCAGTTTAGGGCTAGCGGGGGACTGGGTCTTC	CASSLGLAGDWVF
15	TRBV9	-	-	TRBJ2-3	TGTGCCAGCAGCGCCAGCCCCGGCCCGGGAGATACGCAGTATTTT	CASSASPGPGDTQYF
12	TRBV29-1	TRBD1	-	TRBJ2-5	TGCAGCGTTGGACAGGGGCAAGAGACCCAGTACTTC	CSVGQGQETQYF
15	TRBV28	TRBD2	-	TRBJ2-3	TGTGCCACCTGGACTAGCGGGATTGATCCCGATACGCAGTATTTT	CATWTSGIDPDTQYF
14	TRBV4-2	TRBD2	-	TRBJ2-1	TGTGCCAGCAGCCAAGAGGGAGGGGTGAATGAGCAGTTCTTC	CASSQEGGVNEQFF
15	TRBV27	TRBD1	-	TRBJ1-4	TGTGCCAGCAGCGCCCCGGGACAGAATAATGAAAAACTGTTTTTT	CASSAPGQNNEKLFF
14	TRBV28	-	-	TRBJ2-7	TGTGCCAGCAGTTTAAACTTAGGGGCGACCGAGCAGTACTTC	CASSLNLGATEQYF
13	TRBV28	TRBD1	-	TRBJ1-3	TGTGCCAGCACCTCCGGGACAGGCAACACCATATATTTT	CASTSGTGNTIYF
12	TRBV4-2	-	-	TRBJ2-4	TGTGCCAGCAGCCAAGATCAGGGCATTCAGTACTTC	CASSQDQGIQYF
13	TRBV7-6	-	-	TRBJ1-5	TGTGCCAGCAGCCTATCCTCAGGGGACCCCCAGCATTTT	CASSLSSGDPQHF
15	TRBV6-1	TRBD1	-	TRBJ2-5	TGTGCCAGCATCTGGACAGGGACCATCCAAGAGACCCAGTACTTC	CASIWTGTIQETQYF
16	TRBV5-1	TRBD1	-	TRBJ2-2	TGCGCCAGCTCTTCACGGGGACAGGGGAACACCGGGGAGCTGTTTTTT	CASSSRGQGNTGELFF
13	TRBV4-1	-	-	TRBJ2-7	-	CASSQVASGSEYF
13	TRBV4-1	-	-	TRBJ2-7	TGCGCCAGCAGCCAAGATCACGCTGGGCGAGAGTACTTC	CASSQDHAGREYF